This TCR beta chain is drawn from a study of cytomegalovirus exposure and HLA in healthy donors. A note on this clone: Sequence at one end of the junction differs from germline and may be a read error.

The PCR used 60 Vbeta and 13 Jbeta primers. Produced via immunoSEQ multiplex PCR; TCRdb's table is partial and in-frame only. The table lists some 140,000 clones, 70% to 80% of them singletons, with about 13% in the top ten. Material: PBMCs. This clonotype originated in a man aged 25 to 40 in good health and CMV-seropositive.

The CDR3 protein is CASSLELAVDNEQFF. In nucleotides, the CDR3 is TGTGCTAGCAGCTTAGAACTAGCGGTTGACAATGAGCAGTTCTTC. The chain recombines TRBV7-7 with TRBJ2-1; TRBD2 agrees at 8 bases. CDR1 SSHAT and CDR2 FNYEAQ come from the germline V gene (reference sequence). The CDR3 is 15 amino acids.